This TCR beta chain was sequenced in a study of blood T cell repertoires in COVID-19. Study-level background: Samples taken during acute and convalescent COVID-19 were collected in the United States, Italy and Spain.

Per germline, CDR1 MNHEY and CDR2 SVGAGI. The CDR3 contains 14 residues. Trimming cost V 8 bases and J 3 bases, with 16 bases left between them. Original processing methods: Reference gene primers were amplified, and this amplification served to estimate nucleated cell counts. This table comes from immunoSEQ multiplex PCR, and its TCRdb copy is limited to in-frame clones, with some not included. V, J and clone size derive from that table, while D and trimming were established from the DNA sequence. Of fewer than 250,000 clones in the sample, less than 90% were seen once. Material: peripheral blood. The rearrangement joins TRBV6-5 to TRBJ2-5, with D possibly being TRBD2 (6 bases). The TCR comes from a middle-aged man with acute or convalescent COVID-19. For the CDR3, the DNA is TGTGCCAGCTCAAAGGGCGGGGAGGAAGAGACCCAGTACTTC. It specifies CASSKGGEEETQYF.